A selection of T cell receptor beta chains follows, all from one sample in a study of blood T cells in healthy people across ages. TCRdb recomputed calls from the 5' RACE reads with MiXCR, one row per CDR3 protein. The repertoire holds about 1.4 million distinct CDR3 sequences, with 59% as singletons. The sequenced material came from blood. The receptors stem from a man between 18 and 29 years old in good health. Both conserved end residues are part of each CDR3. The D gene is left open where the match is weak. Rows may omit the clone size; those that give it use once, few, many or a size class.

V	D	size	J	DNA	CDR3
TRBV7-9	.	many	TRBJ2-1	TGTGCCAGCAGCTCTACCAGCGGGTCCTACAATGAGCAGTTCTTC	CASSSTSGSYNEQFF
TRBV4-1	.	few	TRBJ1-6	TGCGCCAGCAGCCAAGACCTGCCAGGGGTGAATTCACCCCTCCACTTT	CASSQDLPGVNSPLHF
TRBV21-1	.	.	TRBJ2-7	TGTGCCAGCACCAAGGGTAGCCAGGAGTACTTTTCCTACGAGCAGTACTTC	CASTKGSQEYFSYEQYF
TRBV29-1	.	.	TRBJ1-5	TGCAGCGTTGCGGTGAATGGTCAGCCCCAGCATTTT	CSVAVNGQPQHF
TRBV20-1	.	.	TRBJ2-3	TGCAGTGCTAGTCCGGGGTTCGCGATGGGTACGCAGTATTTT	CSASPGFAMGTQYF
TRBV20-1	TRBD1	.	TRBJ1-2	TGCAGTGCTACCCCACAGGGGGCGATCTATGGCTACACCTTC	CSATPQGAIYGYTF
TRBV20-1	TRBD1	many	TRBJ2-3	TGCAGTGCCCTGACAGGGGGCGCGGAAGATACGCAGTATTTT	CSALTGGAEDTQYF
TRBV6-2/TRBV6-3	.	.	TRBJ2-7	TGTGCCGCAAAGCGGCAGGGGGGGTACAATGAGCAGTACTTC	CAAKRQGGYNEQYF
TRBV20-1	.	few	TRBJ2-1	TGCAGTGCTAGAGATATAAATGAGCAGTTCTTC	CSARDINEQFF
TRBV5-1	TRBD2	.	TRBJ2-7	TGCGCCAGCAGCTTGAGCGGGGGGGAATACGAGCAGTACTTC	CASSLSGGEYEQYF
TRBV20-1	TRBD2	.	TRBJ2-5	TGCAGTGCTAGAGATATTCAAGGACTAGGGTACGCGGAGACCCAGTACTTC	CSARDIQGLGYAETQYF
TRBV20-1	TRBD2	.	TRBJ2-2	TGCAGTGCGAGCCGACTAGCTAACACCGGGGAGCTGTTTTTT	CSASRLANTGELFF
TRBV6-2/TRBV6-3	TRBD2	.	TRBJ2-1	TGTGCCAGCAGTTACGCTAGCGGGATCAATGAGCAGTTCTTC	CASSYASGINEQFF
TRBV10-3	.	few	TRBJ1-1	TGTGCCACTAGGGGTACCACTGAAGCTTTCTTT	CATRGTTEAFF
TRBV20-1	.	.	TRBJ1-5	TGCAGTGCTAGAAAGGGGGGGCATGTTCAGCCCCAGCATTTT	CSARKGGHVQPQHF
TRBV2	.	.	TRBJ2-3	TGTGCCAGCAAGTCAGGGGAAGCAGATACGCAGTATTTT	CASKSGEADTQYF
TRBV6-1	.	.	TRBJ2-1	TGTGCCAGCAGTGAAAGTTCTACATACAATGAGCAGTTCTTC	CASSESSTYNEQFF
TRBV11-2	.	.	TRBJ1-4	TGTGCCAGCAGCGCACGCCCAGGTGCAACTAATGAAAAACTGTTTTTT	CASSARPGATNEKLFF
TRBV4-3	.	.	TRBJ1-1	TGCGCCAGCAGCCAAGATCCTGGGTACACTGAAGCTTTCTTT	CASSQDPGYTEAFF
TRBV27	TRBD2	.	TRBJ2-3	TGTGCCAGCAGTTTATCGGCTAGCGGGAGTGTTCCCCATTTTTTT	CASSLSASGSVPHFF
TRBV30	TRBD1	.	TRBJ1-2	TGTGCCTGGAGTGTGACAGGGAACTATGGCTACACCTTC	CAWSVTGNYGYTF
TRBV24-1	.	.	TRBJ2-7	TGTGCCACCAGTGATATAGCTAATGTACCCTACGAGCAGTACTTC	CATSDIANVPYEQYF
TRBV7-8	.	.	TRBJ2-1	TGTGCCAGCAGCTTAACGGAGAACAATGAGCAGTTCTTC	CASSLTENNEQFF
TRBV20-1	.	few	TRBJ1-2	TGCAGTGCTAGAGGTGGGCCCAGTGGGGACCATGGCTACACCTTC	CSARGGPSGDHGYTF
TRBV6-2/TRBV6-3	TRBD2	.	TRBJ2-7	TGTGCCAGCGGGGGTTCTCAGCGGGGACTCGAGCAGTACTTC	CASGGSQRGLEQYF
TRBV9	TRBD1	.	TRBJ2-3	TGTGCCAGCAGCGAGACAGGGGGCGTTCCAGATACGCAGTATTTT	CASSETGGVPDTQYF
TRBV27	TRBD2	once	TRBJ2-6	TGTGCCAGCCGGGAGGTCGGGGGGGCCAACGTCCTGACTTTC	CASREVGGANVLTF
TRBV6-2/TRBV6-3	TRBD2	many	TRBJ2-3	TGTGCCAGCAGTTTAGGAGCGGGGGCAGATACGCAGTATTTT	CASSLGAGADTQYF
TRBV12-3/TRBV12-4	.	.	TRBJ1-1	TGTGCCAGCACCGGACGGATGAACACTGAAGCTTTCTTT	CASTGRMNTEAFF
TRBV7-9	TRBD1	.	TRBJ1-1	TGTGCCAGCAGCCCCGGGACAGGGGTGCACACTGAAGCTTTCTTT	CASSPGTGVHTEAFF
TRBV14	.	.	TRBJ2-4	TGTGCCAGCAGCTTTGGAGGGGGTGCCAAAAACATTCAGTACTTC	CASSFGGGAKNIQYF
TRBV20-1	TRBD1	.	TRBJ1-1	TGCAGTGCTGGGGGGACAGGCTCTGAAGCTTTCTTT	CSAGGTGSEAFF
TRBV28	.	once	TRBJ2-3	TGTGCCAGCAGACTAGGGGGGGCCCCAGATACGCAGTATTTT	CASRLGGAPDTQYF